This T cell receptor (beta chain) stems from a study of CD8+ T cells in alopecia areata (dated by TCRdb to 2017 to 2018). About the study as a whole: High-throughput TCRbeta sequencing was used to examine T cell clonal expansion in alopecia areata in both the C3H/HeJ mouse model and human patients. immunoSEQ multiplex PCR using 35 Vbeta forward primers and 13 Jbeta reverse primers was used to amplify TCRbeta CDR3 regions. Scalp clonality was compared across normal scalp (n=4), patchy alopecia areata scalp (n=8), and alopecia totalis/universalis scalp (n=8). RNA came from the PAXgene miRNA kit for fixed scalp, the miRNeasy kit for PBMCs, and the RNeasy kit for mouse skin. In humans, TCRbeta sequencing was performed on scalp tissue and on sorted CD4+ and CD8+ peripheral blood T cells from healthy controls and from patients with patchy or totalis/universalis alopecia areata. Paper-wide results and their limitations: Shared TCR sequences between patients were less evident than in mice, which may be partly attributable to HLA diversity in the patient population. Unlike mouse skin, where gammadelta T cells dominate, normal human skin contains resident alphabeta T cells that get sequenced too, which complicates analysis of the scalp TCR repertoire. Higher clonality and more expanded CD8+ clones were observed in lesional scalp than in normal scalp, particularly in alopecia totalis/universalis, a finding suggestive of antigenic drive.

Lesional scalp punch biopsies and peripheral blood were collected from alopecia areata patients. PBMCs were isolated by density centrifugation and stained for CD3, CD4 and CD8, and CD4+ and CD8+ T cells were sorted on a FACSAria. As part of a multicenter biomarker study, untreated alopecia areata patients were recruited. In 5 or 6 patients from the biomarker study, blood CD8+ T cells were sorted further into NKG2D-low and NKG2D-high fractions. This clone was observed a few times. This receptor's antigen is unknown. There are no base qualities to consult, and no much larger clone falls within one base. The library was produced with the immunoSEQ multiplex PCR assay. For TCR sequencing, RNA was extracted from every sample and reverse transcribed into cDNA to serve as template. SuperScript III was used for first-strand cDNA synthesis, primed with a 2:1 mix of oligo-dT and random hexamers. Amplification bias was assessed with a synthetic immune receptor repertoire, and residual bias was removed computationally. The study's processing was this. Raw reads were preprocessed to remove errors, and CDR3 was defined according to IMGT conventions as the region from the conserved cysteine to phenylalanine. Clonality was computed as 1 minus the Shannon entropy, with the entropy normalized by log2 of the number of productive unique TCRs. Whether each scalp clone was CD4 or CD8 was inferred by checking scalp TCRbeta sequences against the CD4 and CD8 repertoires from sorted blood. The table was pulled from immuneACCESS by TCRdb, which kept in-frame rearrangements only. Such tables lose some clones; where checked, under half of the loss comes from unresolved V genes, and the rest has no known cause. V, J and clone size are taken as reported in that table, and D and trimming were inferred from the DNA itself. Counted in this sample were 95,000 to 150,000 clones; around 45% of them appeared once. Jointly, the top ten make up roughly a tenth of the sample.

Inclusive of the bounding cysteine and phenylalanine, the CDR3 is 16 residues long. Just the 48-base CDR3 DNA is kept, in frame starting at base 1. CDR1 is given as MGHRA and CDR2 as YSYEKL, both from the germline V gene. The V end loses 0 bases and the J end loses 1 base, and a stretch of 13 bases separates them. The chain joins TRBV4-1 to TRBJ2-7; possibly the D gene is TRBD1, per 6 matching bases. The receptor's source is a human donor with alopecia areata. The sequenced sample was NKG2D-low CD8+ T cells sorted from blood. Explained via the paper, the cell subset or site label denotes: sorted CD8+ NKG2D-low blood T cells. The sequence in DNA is TGCGCCAGCAGCCAAGAGCTTACACAGGGTTCCTACGAGCAGTACTTC. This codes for CASSQELTQGSYEQYF.